The T cell receptor (beta chain) under discussion was sequenced for a study of metastatic and nonmetastatic thyroid tumors. Whole-study context: A comparison of repertoires was made across blood and tumor or nodule tissue from malignant and benign thyroid patients.

Overall study results and limits: The reported finding was significantly higher TCR beta diversity in malignant thyroid tumors relative to benign nodules, in blood and tumor.

The CDR3 has 14 amino acids. Between the trimmed V and J ends, which lost 0 bases and 4 bases, there was a span of 8 bases. Germline lookup yields CDR1 LGHDT and CDR2 YNNKEL (reference sequence). Original handling: Clinicopathological groups of papillary thyroid cancer showed CDR3 differences that were used to build a distant-metastasis classifier. TCRdb reanalyzed the PCR reads with MiXCR. The V and J calls follow TCRdb's processing rather than the paper's. Of approximately 82,000 clones in the sample, around 13% were seen once. This clone was observed at least ten times. Its specificity is not known. All patients were untreated before thyroid surgery.

The receptor's source is a female donor with papillary thyroid cancer or a benign thyroid nodule (not recorded which). Some clones in this sample may be carry-over from other donors' samples. Sequenced: tumor tissue. The V call is TRBV3-1, the J call TRBJ2-3; no clear D. The chain's CDR3 is CASSQETLPDTQYF. Here the CDR3 DNA reads TGTGCCAGCAGCCAAGAAACCCTTCCAGATACGCAGTATTTT.